These 6 T cell receptor beta chains came from one sample sequenced in a study of beta chain features in type 1 diabetes. Expressed TCRB transcripts were sequenced after all isolated RNA was converted to cDNA. The protocol was immunoSEQ multiplex PCR, while the TCRdb copy is restricted to in-frame clones and leaves out a portion. This table has hundreds of thousands of clones, about 14% appearing once. General study findings and limits: In every one of the four CD4+ subsets, TCRB CDR3s were moderately but significantly shorter in Type 1 diabetes patients.

No antigen is known for these receptors. The sample comprised naive CD4+ T cells from blood. These receptors originate from a man aged 18 to 30 with type 1 diabetes.

The CDR3 bases are TGTGCCAGCAGCTGGCCCCCTGGAAACACCATATATTTT. Its protein is CASSWPPGNTIYF. The chain recombines TRBV7-2 with TRBJ1-3, with D unresolved. The CDR3 contains 13 residues. Trimming took off 4 bases at V and 2 bases at J, with 6 bases between the two ends. Germline assignment: CDR1 SGHTA and CDR2 FQGNSA.

Here the CDR3 reads CASTDPGLGYNEQFF. CDR3 coding DNA: TGCGCCAGCACCGATCCGGGACTAGGGTACAATGAGCAGTTCTTC. The chain carries TRBV10-1 and TRBJ2-1, with TRBD2 matching 8 bases. CDR1 and CDR2 from the germline V gene are WNHNN and SYGVQD (reference sequence). V dropped 7 bases and J dropped 4; count of bases not matched to a gene: 9. CDR3 length equals 15 residues.

The chain has TRBV9 and TRBJ2-7; D is undetermined. Germline V CDR1 and CDR2: SGDLS, YYNGEE. Trimming took off 0 bases at V and 6 bases at J, with 13 bases between the two ends. The CDR3 runs 14 residues. In DNA form, the CDR3 reads TGTGCCAGCAGCGTAGCTGGGCAGAGTCCCGAGCAGTACTTC. Its translation is CASSVAGQSPEQYF.

J is TRBJ2-7 and V is TRBV6-6, with TRBD1 as a possible D gene (6 bases). This CDR3 comprises 14 residues. CDR1 and CDR2 (germline): MNHNY, SVGAGI (reference sequence). V was clipped by 4 bases and J by 3 bases, with 13 bases between them. CDR3 nucleotide sequence: TGTGCCAGCAGTTTGGACAGCATTTTCTACGAGCAGTACTTC. This gives the protein CASSLDSIFYEQYF.

The rearrangement joins TRBV25-1 to TRBJ2-2, with D unresolved. V was trimmed by 4 bases and J by 0 bases, leaving 3 bases between them. This CDR3 is built from 13 residues. CDR1 and CDR2 (germline): MGHDK, SYGVNS. This CDR3 is CASSVANTGELFF. The CDR3 DNA reads as TGTGCCAGCAGTGTAGCGAACACCGGGGAGCTGTTTTTT.

This clone has a handful of counts. J is TRBJ2-1 and V is TRBV5-1, with 8 nucleotides matching TRBD1. From germline, CDR1 is SGHRS and CDR2 YFSETQ. The CDR3 sequence is 14 residues long. Trimming at V came to 4 bases and at J to 8 bases, leaving 8 bases not matched to a gene. The DNA of the CDR3 is TGCGCCAGCAGCCCCTCCGACAGGGGAGATGAGCAGTTCTTC. Its protein product is CASSPSDRGDEQFF.